These 8 T cell receptor beta chains share one sample of origin, sequenced in a study of blood T cell repertoires in COVID-19. TCRdb's table, derived via immunoSEQ multiplex PCR, lists solely in-frame clones and lacks some. The sample carries about 67,000 clones, 75% to 90% recorded once. The sequencing input was peripheral blood. The receptors derive from a man aged 50 to 60 with active COVID-19.

The chain carries TRBV6-5 and TRBJ2-3; D is perhaps TRBD2 (7 bases). The germline V gene has CDR1 MNHEY and CDR2 SVGAGI. The CDR3 sequence is 13 residues long. Trimming took off 7 bases at V and 6 bases at J, with 14 bases between the two ends. CDR3 amino acids: CASIRGARDTQYF. In nucleotides, the CDR3 is TGTGCCAGCATTCGGGGGGCTCGGGATACGCAGTATTTT.

The chain links TRBV5-1 to TRBJ2-1; 10 bases fit TRBD2. V was clipped by 4 bases and J by 2 bases; unmatched bases: 3. From germline, CDR1 is SGHRS and CDR2 YFSETQ. The CDR3 consists of 15 residues. The CDR3: CASSGGLAAYNEQFF. CDR3 sequence (DNA): TGCGCCAGCAGCGGCGGACTAGCGGCCTACAATGAGCAGTTCTTC.

By sample fraction, this clone is medium-sized (0.01 to 0.1%). The chain combines TRBV24-1 with TRBJ2-1, with D perhaps TRBD1 (5 bases). The germline V gene has CDR1 KGHDR and CDR2 SFDVKD. Trimming stripped 4 bases from V and 8 bases from J, with 11 bases between. There are 13 residues in the CDR3. CDR3 amino acids: CATSESRDDEQFF. The CDR3 DNA follows: TGTGCCACCAGTGAAAGCAGGGATGATGAGCAGTTCTTC.

The chain joins TRBV9 to TRBJ2-7, with 8 bases that match TRBD1. This CDR3 spans 16 amino acids. The V gene end was trimmed by 3 bases and the J gene end by 2 bases; junction bases not matched to a gene: 10. Looked up from germline, CDR1 is SGDLS and CDR2 is YYNGEE. The CDR3 sequence is CASSGPPTGATYEQYF. The DNA of the CDR3 is TGTGCCAGCAGCGGACCCCCGACAGGGGCTACCTACGAGCAGTACTTC.

This chain joins TRBV18 and TRBJ1-1, with D possibly matching TRBD1 (5 bases). Trimming shortened V by 2 bases and J by 4 bases, and 11 bases separated the two germline ends. The CDR3 loop spans 14 amino acids. Per the germline V gene, CDR1 is KGHSH and CDR2 is LQKENI. The CDR3 sequence: CASSPFGQGTEAFF. The CDR3 nucleotides read TGTGCCAGCTCACCATTCGGGCAGGGCACTGAAGCTTTCTTT.

This clone appeared a few times. This chain joins TRBV3-1 (or the pseudogene TRBV3-2) and TRBJ1-1; TRBD1 agrees at 7 bases. This CDR3 contains 14 residues. Germline V gene sequence: CDR1 LGHDT, CDR2 YNNKEL (reference sequence). V was clipped by 1 base and J by 5 bases; unmatched bases: 4. DNA for the CDR3: TGTGCCAGCAGCCAAGTAGGGGGCGCGACTGAAGCTTTCTTT. It encodes CASSQVGGATEAFF.

The chain has TRBV7-9 and TRBJ1-1; the D is unclear. Germline V gives CDR1 SEHNR, CDR2 FQNEAQ (reference sequence). The V end lost 1 base, the J end lost 1 base, and 7 bases lay between the germline ends. The CDR3 spans 14 residues. CDR3: CASSLGLWNTEAFF. CDR3 DNA: TGTGCCAGCAGCTTAGGGCTTTGGAACACTGAAGCTTTCTTT.

This clone is labeled as medium-sized. This chain connects TRBV7-2 to TRBJ1-5; D possibly corresponds to TRBD1 (5 bases). CDR1 and CDR2 (germline): SGHTA, FQGNSA. V lost 2 bases and J lost 5, with 10 bases in between. The CDR3 consists of 14 residues. CDR3 sequence: CASSLYSGDQPQHF. The DNA of the CDR3 is TGTGCCAGCAGCTTATATTCGGGGGATCAGCCCCAGCATTTT.